Listed here are 23 T cell receptor beta chains from one sample, sequenced in a study of cytotoxic CD8 clonotypes in ibrutinib-treated CLL. Sequencing was performed with immunoSEQ multiplex PCR; in TCRdb, only in-frame clones are kept and a portion is missing. The sample has 150,000 or so clones; 84% are singletons. The material sequenced was PBMCs, taken after 24 months of ibrutinib treatment. The receptors were sampled from a human donor with chronic lymphocytic leukemia.

The chain employs TRBV9 and TRBJ2-2; 7 bases are a match to TRBD2. This CDR3 is 15 amino acids long. Germline loops: CDR1 SGDLS, CDR2 YYNGEE. Trimming removed 4 bases from V and 5 bases from J; junction bases left unmatched: 8. The CDR3 sequence is CASSPGAGITGELFF. In nucleotides, the CDR3 is TGTGCCAGCAGCCCCGGAGCGGGGATAACCGGGGAGCTGTTTTTT.

This chain uses TRBV30 with TRBJ1-4; D is possibly TRBD1 (6 bases). V dropped 5 bases and J dropped 4 bases, with 11 bases sitting between them. This CDR3 region has 13 residues. Germline values: CDR1 GTSNPN, CDR2 SVGIG (reference sequence). The chain's CDR3 is CAWSRGSNEKLFF. Written as DNA, the CDR3 is TGTGCCTGGTCCAGGGGCAGTAATGAAAAACTGTTTTTT.

The chain joins TRBV4-2 to TRBJ2-1; TRBD2 agrees at 9 bases. J gave up 4 bases and V 3 bases, and 7 bases lay outside the gene matches. The CDR3 contains 16 residues. CDR1 and CDR2 (germline): LGHNA, YNFKEQ. The CDR3 nucleotides are TGTGCCAGCAGCCATGTGGGACTAGCTCAGTACAATGAGCAGTTCTTC. Translated: CASSHVGLAQYNEQFF.

V is TRBV6-6 and J is TRBJ1-1; D might be TRBD1 (5 bases). Germline lookup yields CDR1 MNHNY and CDR2 SVGAGI (reference sequence). The CDR3 covers 13 residues. Trimming cost V 6 bases and J 4 bases, with 12 bases left between them. This CDR3 is CASSHAGGTEAFF. The CDR3 DNA reads as TGTGCCAGCAGCCACGCCGGGGGCACTGAAGCTTTCTTT.

This clone showed up just a few times. This chain uses TRBV20-1 with TRBJ1-1; no definite D call. Germline CDR1 is DFQATT and CDR2 is SNEGSKA (reference sequence). V was clipped by 3 bases and J by 8 bases, with 7 bases between them. CDR3 length: 10 amino acids. CDR3 protein: CSASNVEAFF. The CDR3 region has the DNA TGCAGTGCTAGTAATGTAGAAGCTTTCTTT.

V gene TRBV18 combines with J gene TRBJ2-1; D is perhaps TRBD2 (6 bases). V was cut by 6 bases and J by 9 bases, with 12 bases left in between. The CDR3 extends over 12 amino acids. CDR1 and CDR2 from the germline V gene are KGHSH and LQKENI. The CDR3 DNA reads TGTGCCAGCTCCCCCGGGAGAGCTGAGCAGTTCTTC. Protein product: CASSPGRAEQFF.

The rearrangement links TRBV28 to TRBJ1-5, with 8 bases lining up with TRBD1. This CDR3 has 15 residues. Trimming at V came to 7 bases and at J to 9 bases, leaving 14 bases not matched to a gene. The germline V gene has CDR1 MDHEN and CDR2 SYDVKM. The CDR3 DNA is TGTGCCAGCAATCTGATGAAACAGGGGGTTCGGCCCCAGCATTTT. Its translation is CASNLMKQGVRPQHF.

The rearrangement uses TRBV27 and TRBJ2-1, with 7 bases that match TRBD2. Germline loops: CDR1 MNHEY, CDR2 SMNVEV (reference sequence). The CDR3 spans 15 residues. The V and J ends lost 2 bases and 8 bases, in that order; junction bases with no gene match: 9. The CDR3 DNA reads TGTGCCAGCAGTTTAGGGGGAGGGTCCCTATATGAGCAGTTCTTC. It is translated as CASSLGGGSLYEQFF.

The chain couples TRBV30 to TRBJ2-2, with 9 bases identical to TRBD1. The germline V gene encodes CDR1 GTSNPN and CDR2 SVGIG (reference sequence). The CDR3 totals 14 residues. J gave up 4 bases and V 5 bases, and 5 bases lay outside the gene matches. The CDR3 region is CAWSQGAGTGELFF. In DNA form, the CDR3 reads TGTGCCTGGTCACAGGGGGCGGGCACCGGGGAGCTGTTTTTT. Looking up the rest from reference TRBV30 and TRBJ2-2 gives the full variable domain: SQTIHQWPATLVQPVGSPLSLECTVEGTSNPNLYWYRQAAGRGLQLLFYSVGIGQISSEVPQNLSASRPQDRQFILSSKKLLLSDSGFYLCAWSQGAGTGELFFGEGSRLTVL.

This clone has a handful of counts. This chain links TRBV5-1 with TRBJ2-2, with 10 bases lining up with TRBD2. After removal of 1 base from V and 4 bases from J, the junction contained 10 bases not matched to a gene. This CDR3 region has 18 residues. Per germline, CDR1 SGHRS and CDR2 YFSETQ. Here the CDR3 reads CASSLTSGGAPGTGELFF. In DNA, the CDR3 is TGCGCCAGCAGCTTGACGAGCGGGGGGGCTCCGGGCACCGGGGAGCTGTTTTTT.

This chain uses TRBV6-5 with TRBJ2-1; the D call may be TRBD1 or TRBD2 (7 bases each). The CDR3 has 15 amino acids. Germline CDR1 is MNHEY and CDR2 is SVGAGI. Trimming removed 6 bases from V and 5 bases from J, with 17 bases in between. Written as DNA, the CDR3 is TGTGCCAGCAGCGGTGACAGGGCGGGGGACAATGAGCAGTTCTTC. It yields the protein CASSGDRAGDNEQFF.

The J gene is TRBJ1-1, the V gene TRBV6-5; 9 nucleotides agree with TRBD1. Losses at the gene ends were 5 bases for V and 6 bases for J; bases not matched to a gene: 7. The length of the CDR3 is 14 residues. The V gene's germline CDR1 is MNHEY and CDR2 SVGAGI. The CDR3 protein is CASSNHRGLAEAFF. The CDR3 coding sequence is TGTGCCAGCAGTAACCACAGGGGGCTCGCTGAAGCTTTCTTT.

This chain links TRBV4-3 with TRBJ1-2, with D perhaps matching TRBD1 (6 bases). Germline assignment: CDR1 LGHNA and CDR2 YSLEER. The V end was cut by 1 base, the J end by 4 bases, with 13 bases between. This CDR3 spans 15 amino acids. Here the CDR3 reads CASSQGQVMGYGYTF. CDR3 DNA sequence: TGCGCCAGCAGCCAAGGACAGGTTATGGGCTATGGCTACACCTTC.

V gene TRBV6-4 combines with J gene TRBJ2-1; perhaps D is TRBD1 or TRBD2 (5 bases each). The V end lost 6 bases, the J end lost 5 bases, and 20 bases lay between the germline ends. Germline V gene lookup returns CDR1 MRHNA and CDR2 SNTAGT. The CDR3 is 16 residues long. The CDR3 loop reads CASSLGVGRFNNEQFF. DNA of the CDR3: TGTGCCAGCAGCCTTGGGGTGGGACGATTTAACAATGAGCAGTTCTTC.

This clone was seen only a few times. With only one base between it and a far larger clone, this is likely a read error. Other DNA sequences in the sample encode the same CDR3. The chain combines TRBV4-1 with TRBJ2-5, with 7 positions matching TRBD1. Germline V gene lookup returns CDR1 MGHRA and CDR2 YSYEKL. This CDR3 region has 13 residues. CDR3 DNA: TGCGCCAGCAGCGAAGACAGGGTTGAGACCCAGTACTTC. It is translated as CASSEDRVETQYF.

The gene calls are TRBV18 and TRBJ1-2; D is undetermined. Per the germline V gene, CDR1 is KGHSH and CDR2 is LQKENI. This CDR3 is built from 12 residues. V was trimmed by 3 bases and J by 5 bases, leaving 7 bases between them. The CDR3 reads CASSPDRYGYTF. The CDR3 DNA sequence: TGTGCCAGCTCACCGGACCGGTATGGCTACACCTTC.

This chain links TRBV5-1 with TRBJ2-4; D is perhaps TRBD1 (6 bases). The CDR3 contains 16 residues. V was trimmed by 5 bases and J by 5 bases, leaving 20 bases between them. Germline V lookup: CDR1 SGHRS, CDR2 YFSETQ. The CDR3 DNA is TGCGCCAGCAGACCGGCGGTGGGGGCCGGTGAAAACATTCAGTACTTC. Protein: CASRPAVGAGENIQYF.

This clone was picked up one time. The chain has TRBV6-5 and TRBJ1-1; possible D gene TRBD1, 6 bases. Germline V lookup: CDR1 MNHEY, CDR2 SVGAGI. The CDR3 loop spans 15 amino acids. Trimming stripped 6 bases from V and 4 bases from J, with 18 bases between. The CDR3 coding sequence is TGTGCCAGCAGACTGGACAGCCCTGCTCCCACTGAAGCTTTCTTT. It specifies CASRLDSPAPTEAFF.

V gene TRBV6-5 combines with J gene TRBJ2-7, with D possibly matching TRBD2 (5 bases). In germline, CDR1 is MNHEY, CDR2 SVGAGI. This CDR3 has 14 residues. Trimming pared 6 bases from V and 1 base from J, leaving 13 bases between. As DNA, the CDR3 is TGTGCCAGCAGACGCGTAGCGCTTTCCTACGAGCAGTACTTC. The encoded protein is CASRRVALSYEQYF.

This chain joins TRBV11-2 and TRBJ2-7, with D hard to call. With 1 base removed from V and 1 base from J, the gap between germline ends came to 5 bases. This CDR3 region has 13 residues. Germline-derived CDR1 and CDR2 are SGHAT and FQNNGV. CDR3 DNA: TGTGCCAGCAGCTTAGCAGGTTCCTACGAGCAGTACTTC. It specifies CASSLAGSYEQYF.

V gene TRBV6-5 combines with J gene TRBJ1-2; TRBD1 aligns across 12 bases. Germline V CDR1 and CDR2: MNHEY, SVGAGI. J gave up 8 bases and V 4 bases, and 8 bases lay outside the gene matches. CDR3 length equals 15 residues. In DNA, the CDR3 is TGTGCCAGCAGTTCAGGGACAGGGGGCCTGGCCGGCTACACCTTC. Its translation is CASSSGTGGLAGYTF.

The rearrangement joins TRBV18 to TRBJ1-1, with D unresolved. Trimming removed 3 bases at V and 1 base at J, with 12 bases between. CDR1 KGHSH and CDR2 LQKENI come from the germline V gene. The CDR3 runs 15 residues. The CDR3 loop reads CASSPTLQPNTEAFF. CDR3 nucleotide sequence: TGTGCCAGCTCACCCACATTACAGCCGAACACTGAAGCTTTCTTT.

This sequence joins TRBV30 and TRBJ1-2; a weak D match, TRBD1 (6 bases). Per the germline V gene, CDR1 is GTSNPN and CDR2 is SVGIG (reference sequence). The length of the CDR3 is 13 residues. V lost 4 bases and J lost 3, with 12 bases in between. CDR3 bases: TGTGCCTGGAACCCGGGACATGACTATGGCTACACCTTC. It yields the protein CAWNPGHDYGYTF. Based on the CDR3 plus reference TRBV30 and TRBJ1-2, the full variable domain is SQTIHQWPATLVQPVGSPLSLECTVEGTSNPNLYWYRQAAGRGLQLLFYSVGIGQISSEVPQNLSASRPQDRQFILSSKKLLLSDSGFYLCAWNPGHDYGYTFGSGTRLTVV.